This T cell receptor beta chain was sequenced in a study of blood T cells in healthy people across ages. There are 14 residues in the CDR3. CDR1 and CDR2 (germline): SGHDN, FVKESK. The ends were cut back, 4 bases at V and 5 bases at J, with 14 bases in the middle. A sample-barcoded 5' primer and a J-beta primer mix were used in a second PCR of about 6 to 12 cycles. TCRdb reprocessed the 5' RACE reads with MiXCR, giving one entry per CDR3 protein. The data contain about 1.6 million distinct CDR3 sequences, 30% to 40% of them seen just once; the ten biggest clones take up around 11%. Sequenced input: blood. V and J are TRBV14 and TRBJ2-5, with D hard to call. The TCR comes from a woman aged 30 to 39 in good health. This CDR3 is CASSPRLSRETQYF. The CDR3 bases are TGTGCCAGCAGCCCGAGGTTATCGCGGGAGACCCAGTACTTC.